These 5 T cell receptor beta chains were all obtained from the same sample, sequenced in a study of blood T cell repertoires in COVID-19. Clones were read by immunoSEQ multiplex PCR, and TCRdb kept only the in-frame ones, dropping some. This sample yields 25,000 to 30,000 clones, of which roughly nine tenths are seen a single time; around 10% belongs to the top ten. Input material: peripheral blood. The source of these receptors is a man between 60 and 75 years old with acute or convalescent COVID-19.

This chain links TRBV23-1 with TRBJ2-7; no reliable D call. TRBV23-1 has ORF status, its function being uncertain. The V gene lost 7 bases and the J gene lost 0 bases, with 13 bases spanning the gap. This CDR3 has 14 residues. CDR3 protein: CASIPEPLSYEQYF. The CDR3 DNA sequence: TGCGCCAGCATACCGGAGCCGCTCTCCTACGAGCAGTACTTC.

The chain joins TRBV18 to TRBJ1-2; 7 nucleotides match TRBD1. The CDR3 has 14 residues. The V gene end was trimmed by 3 bases and the J gene end by 6 bases; junction bases not matched to a gene: 7. In germline, CDR1 is KGHSH, CDR2 LQKENI. CDR3 DNA: TGTGCCAGCTCACCGTCTCGACAGGGTGATGGCTACACCTTC. It translates to CASSPSRQGDGYTF.

V usage is TRBV7-2 and J usage is TRBJ2-7; TRBD2 is a possible D gene (6 bases). CDR1 is SGHTA and CDR2 is FQGNSA in the germline V gene. The CDR3 length is 14 residues. V was clipped by 0 bases and J by 7 bases, with 13 bases between them. The chain's CDR3 is CASSLALRGGEQYF. As DNA, the CDR3 is TGTGCCAGCAGCTTAGCCCTGCGGGGTGGAGAGCAGTACTTC.

The J gene is TRBJ1-2, the V gene TRBV29-1, with D possibly TRBD1 on 5 matching bases. There are 13 residues in the CDR3. Germline V gene sequence: CDR1 SQVTM, CDR2 ANQGSEA. The ends were cut back, 3 bases at V and 0 bases at J, with 8 bases in the middle. CDR3 amino acids: CSVDGAPNYGYTF. In DNA, the CDR3 is TGCAGCGTTGATGGGGCGCCTAACTATGGCTACACCTTC.

The chain carries TRBV27 and TRBJ2-7, with 12 bases identical to TRBD2. V lost 5 bases and J lost 0; bases outside the gene matches: 5. CDR1 is MNHEY, CDR2 SMNVEV, per germline (reference sequence). The CDR3 is 16 residues long. CDR3 sequence (DNA): TGTGCCAGCAGTCGGCGGACTAGCGGGGCCTCCTACGAGCAGTACTTC. It encodes CASSRRTSGASYEQYF.